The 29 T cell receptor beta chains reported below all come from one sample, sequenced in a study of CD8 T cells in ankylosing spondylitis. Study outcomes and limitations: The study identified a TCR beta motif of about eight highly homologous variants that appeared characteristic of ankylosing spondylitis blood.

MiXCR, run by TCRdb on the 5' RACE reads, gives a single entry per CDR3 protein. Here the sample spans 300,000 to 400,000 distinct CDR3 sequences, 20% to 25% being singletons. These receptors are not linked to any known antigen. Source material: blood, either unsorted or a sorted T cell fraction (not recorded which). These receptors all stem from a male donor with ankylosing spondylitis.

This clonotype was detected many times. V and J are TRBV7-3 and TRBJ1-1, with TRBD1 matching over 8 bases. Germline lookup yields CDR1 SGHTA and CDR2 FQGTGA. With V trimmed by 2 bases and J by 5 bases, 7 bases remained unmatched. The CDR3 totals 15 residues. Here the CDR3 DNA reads TGTGCCAGCAGCTTATCGGACAGGGCGTCGACTGAAGCTTTCTTT. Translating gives CASSLSDRASTEAFF.

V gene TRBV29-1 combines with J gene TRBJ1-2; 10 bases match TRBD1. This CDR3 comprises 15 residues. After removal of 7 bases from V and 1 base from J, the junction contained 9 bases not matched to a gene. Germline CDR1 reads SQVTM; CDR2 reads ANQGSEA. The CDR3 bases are TGCAGCGCGACAGGGGGCGCCGGGTTTAACTATGGCTACACCTTC. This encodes CSATGGAGFNYGYTF.

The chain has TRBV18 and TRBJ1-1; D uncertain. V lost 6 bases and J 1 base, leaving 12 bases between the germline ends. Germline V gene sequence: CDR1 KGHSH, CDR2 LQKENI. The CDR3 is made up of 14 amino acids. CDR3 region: CASSLMEENTEAFF. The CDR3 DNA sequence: TGTGCCAGCTCGCTCATGGAGGAGAACACTGAAGCTTTCTTT.

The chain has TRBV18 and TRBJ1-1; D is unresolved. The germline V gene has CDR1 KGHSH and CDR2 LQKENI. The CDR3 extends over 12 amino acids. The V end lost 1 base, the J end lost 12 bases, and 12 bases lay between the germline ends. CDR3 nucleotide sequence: TGTGCCAGCTCACCACAACAGCGTACGACTTTCTTT. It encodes CASSPQQRTTFF.

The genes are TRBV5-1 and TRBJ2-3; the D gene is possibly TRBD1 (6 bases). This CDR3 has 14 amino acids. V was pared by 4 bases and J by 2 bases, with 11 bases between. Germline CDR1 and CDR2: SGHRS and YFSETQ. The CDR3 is CASSGGQITDTQYF. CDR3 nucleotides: TGCGCCAGCAGCGGAGGACAGATCACAGATACGCAGTATTTT. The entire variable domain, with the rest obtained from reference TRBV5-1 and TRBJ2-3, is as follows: KAGVTQTPRYLIKTRGQQVTLSCSPISGHRSVSWYQQTPGQGLQFLFEYFSETQRNKGNFPGRFSGRQFSNSRSEMNVSTLELGDSALYLCASSGGQITDTQYFGPGTRLTVL.

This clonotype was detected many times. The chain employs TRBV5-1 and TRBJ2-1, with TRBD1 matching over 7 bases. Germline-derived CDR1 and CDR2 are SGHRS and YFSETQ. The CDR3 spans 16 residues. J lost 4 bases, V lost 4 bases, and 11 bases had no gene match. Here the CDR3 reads CASSAGQDRLYNEQFF. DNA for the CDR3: TGCGCCAGCAGCGCCGGACAGGATCGACTATACAATGAGCAGTTCTTC.

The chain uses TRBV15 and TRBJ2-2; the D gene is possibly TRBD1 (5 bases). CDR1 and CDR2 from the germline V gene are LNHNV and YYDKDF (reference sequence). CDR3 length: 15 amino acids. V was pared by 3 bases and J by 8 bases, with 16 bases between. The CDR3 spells CATSRAWAGKGELFF. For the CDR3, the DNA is TGTGCCACCAGCAGGGCGTGGGCAGGGAAGGGGGAGCTGTTTTTT.

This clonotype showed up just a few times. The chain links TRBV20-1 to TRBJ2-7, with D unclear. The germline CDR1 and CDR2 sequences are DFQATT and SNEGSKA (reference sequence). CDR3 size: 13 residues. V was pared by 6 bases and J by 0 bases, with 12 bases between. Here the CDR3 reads CSAQRASSYEQYF. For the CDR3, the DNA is TGCAGTGCCCAACGCGCCAGCTCCTACGAGCAGTACTTC.

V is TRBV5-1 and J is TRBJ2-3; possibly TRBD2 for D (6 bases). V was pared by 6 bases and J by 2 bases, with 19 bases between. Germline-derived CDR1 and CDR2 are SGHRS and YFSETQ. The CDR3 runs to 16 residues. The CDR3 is CASTETGTPFTDTQYF. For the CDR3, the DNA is TGCGCCAGCACCGAGACCGGGACTCCCTTCACAGATACGCAGTATTTT. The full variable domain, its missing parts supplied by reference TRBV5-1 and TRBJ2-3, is KAGVTQTPRYLIKTRGQQVTLSCSPISGHRSVSWYQQTPGQGLQFLFEYFSETQRNKGNFPGRFSGRQFSNSRSEMNVSTLELGDSALYLCASTETGTPFTDTQYFGPGTRLTVL.

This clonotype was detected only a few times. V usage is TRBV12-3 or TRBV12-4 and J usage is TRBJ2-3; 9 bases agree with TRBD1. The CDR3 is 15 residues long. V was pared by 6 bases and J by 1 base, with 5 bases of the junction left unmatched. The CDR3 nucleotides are TGTGCCAGCAGCAAGGACAGGGGCGGCACAGATACGCAGTATTTT. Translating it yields CASSKDRGGTDTQYF.

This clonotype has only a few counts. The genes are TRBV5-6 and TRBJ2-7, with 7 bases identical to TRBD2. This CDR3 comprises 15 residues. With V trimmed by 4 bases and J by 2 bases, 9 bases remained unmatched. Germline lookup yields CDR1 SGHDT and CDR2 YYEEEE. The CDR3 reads CASSAGGGTTYEQYF. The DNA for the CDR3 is TGTGCCAGCAGCGCCGGAGGCGGGACTACCTACGAGCAGTACTTC.

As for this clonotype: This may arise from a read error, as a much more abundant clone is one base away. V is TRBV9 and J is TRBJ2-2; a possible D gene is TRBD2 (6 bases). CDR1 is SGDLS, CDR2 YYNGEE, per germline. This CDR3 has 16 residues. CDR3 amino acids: CACSVVGGKGTGELFF. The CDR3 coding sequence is TGTGCCTGCAGCGTAGTTGGAGGGAAAGGGACCGGGGAGCTGTTTTTT.

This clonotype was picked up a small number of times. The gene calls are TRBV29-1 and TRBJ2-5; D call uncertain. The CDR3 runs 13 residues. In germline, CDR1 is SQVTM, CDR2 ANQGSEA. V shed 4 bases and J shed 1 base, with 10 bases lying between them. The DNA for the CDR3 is TGCAGCGTTGTGGACCTAGGCCAAGAGACCCAGTACTTC. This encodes CSVVDLGQETQYF. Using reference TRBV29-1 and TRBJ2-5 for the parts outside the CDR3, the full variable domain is SAVISQKPSRDICQRGTSLTIQCQVDSQVTMMFWYRQQPGQSLTLIATANQGSEATYESGFVIDKFPISRPNLTFSTLTVSNMSPEDSSIYLCSVVDLGQETQYFGPGTRLLVL.

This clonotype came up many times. The chain's CDR3 is CASLQTSTDTQYF. DNA of the CDR3: TGTGCCAGCTTGCAGACTAGCACAGATACGCAGTATTTT. The gene calls are TRBV12-3 or TRBV12-4 and TRBJ2-3; D ambiguous. V lost 8 bases and J lost 0, with 9 bases in between. The CDR3 is 13 amino acids.

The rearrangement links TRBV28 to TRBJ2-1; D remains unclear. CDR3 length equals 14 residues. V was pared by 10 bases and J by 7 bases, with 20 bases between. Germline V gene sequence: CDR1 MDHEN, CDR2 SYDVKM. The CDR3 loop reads CATQGPIPANEQFF. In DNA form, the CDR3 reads TGTGCCACCCAAGGGCCAATCCCGGCGAATGAGCAGTTCTTC.

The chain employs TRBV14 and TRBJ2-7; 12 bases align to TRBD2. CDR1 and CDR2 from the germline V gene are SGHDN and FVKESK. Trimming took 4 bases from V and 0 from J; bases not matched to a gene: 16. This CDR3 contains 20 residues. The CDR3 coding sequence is TGTGCCAGCAGCCCGAGGTACATCGGGACTAGCGGGTGGAGCTCCTACGAGCAGTACTTC. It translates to CASSPRYIGTSGWSSYEQYF. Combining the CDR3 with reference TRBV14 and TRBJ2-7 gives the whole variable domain EAGVTQFPSHSVIEKGQTVTLRCDPISGHDNLYWYRRVMGKEIKFLLHFVKESKQDESGMPNNRFLAERTGGTYSTLKVQPAELEDSGVYFCASSPRYIGTSGWSSYEQYFGPGTRLTVT.

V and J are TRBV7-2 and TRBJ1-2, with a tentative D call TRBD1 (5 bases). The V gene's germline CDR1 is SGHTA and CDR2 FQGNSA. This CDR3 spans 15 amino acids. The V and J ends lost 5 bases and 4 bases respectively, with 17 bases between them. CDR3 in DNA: TGTGCCAGCAGCCAGGGACCTGGGGCACCCTATGGCTACACCTTC. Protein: CASSQGPGAPYGYTF.

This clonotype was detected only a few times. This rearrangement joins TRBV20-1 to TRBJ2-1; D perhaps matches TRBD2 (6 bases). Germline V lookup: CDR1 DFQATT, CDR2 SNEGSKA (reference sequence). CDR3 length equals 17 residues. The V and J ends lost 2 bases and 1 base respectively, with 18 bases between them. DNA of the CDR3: TGCAGTGCTAGACTCGCACTAGCCTTCCGGTCCTACAATGAGCAGTTCTTC. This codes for CSARLALAFRSYNEQFF.

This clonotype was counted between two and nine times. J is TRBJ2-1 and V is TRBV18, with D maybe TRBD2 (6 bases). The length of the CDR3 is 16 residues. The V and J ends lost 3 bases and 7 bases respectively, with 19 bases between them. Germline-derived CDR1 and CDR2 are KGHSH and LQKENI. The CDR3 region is CASSPGRGTGGNEQFF. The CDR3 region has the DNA TGTGCCAGCTCACCGGGGCGAGGCACCGGGGGAAATGAGCAGTTCTTC.

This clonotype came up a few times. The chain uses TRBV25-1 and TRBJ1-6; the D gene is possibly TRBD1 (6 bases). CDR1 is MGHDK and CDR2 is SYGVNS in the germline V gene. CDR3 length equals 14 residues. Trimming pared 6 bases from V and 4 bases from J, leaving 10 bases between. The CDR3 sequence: CASRATGYNSPLHF. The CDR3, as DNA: TGTGCCAGCAGAGCTACAGGGTATAATTCACCCCTCCACTTT.

The chain's CDR3 is CASSPREGAGAEAFF. CDR3 sequence (DNA): TGCGCCAGCAGCCCTCGAGAGGGGGCTGGGGCTGAAGCTTTCTTT. This chain uses TRBV5-1 with TRBJ1-1; 7 bases match TRBD1. Per germline, CDR1 SGHRS and CDR2 YFSETQ. The J segment lost 6 bases and the V segment lost 4 bases, leaving 12 bases of the junction unmatched. CDR3 size: 15 residues.

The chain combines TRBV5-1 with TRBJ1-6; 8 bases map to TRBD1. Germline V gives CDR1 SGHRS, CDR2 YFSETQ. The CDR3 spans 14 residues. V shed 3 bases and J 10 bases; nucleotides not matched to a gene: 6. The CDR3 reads CASSSQGEDSPLHF. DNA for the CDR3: TGCGCCAGCAGCTCACAGGGGGAAGACTCACCCCTCCACTTT.

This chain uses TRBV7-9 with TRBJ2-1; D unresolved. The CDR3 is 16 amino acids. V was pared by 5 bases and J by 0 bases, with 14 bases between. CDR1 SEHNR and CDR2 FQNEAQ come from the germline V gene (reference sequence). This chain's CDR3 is CASSTRALSSYNEQFF. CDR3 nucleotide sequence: TGTGCCAGCAGCACCCGGGCCTTGAGCTCCTACAATGAGCAGTTCTTC.

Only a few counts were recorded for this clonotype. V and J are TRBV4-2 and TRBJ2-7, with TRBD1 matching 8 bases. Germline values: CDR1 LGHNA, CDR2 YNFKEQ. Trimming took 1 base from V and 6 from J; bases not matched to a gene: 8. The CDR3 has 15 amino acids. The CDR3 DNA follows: TGTGCCAGCAGCCAAGCGGACAGGGAGTATTCCGAGCAGTACTTC. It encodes CASSQADREYSEQYF.

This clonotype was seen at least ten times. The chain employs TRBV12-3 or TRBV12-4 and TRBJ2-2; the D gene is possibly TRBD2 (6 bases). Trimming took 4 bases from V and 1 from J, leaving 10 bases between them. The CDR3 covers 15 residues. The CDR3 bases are TGTGCCAGCAGTTATGGAGGGAGGAACACCGGGGAGCTGTTTTTT. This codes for CASSYGGRNTGELFF.

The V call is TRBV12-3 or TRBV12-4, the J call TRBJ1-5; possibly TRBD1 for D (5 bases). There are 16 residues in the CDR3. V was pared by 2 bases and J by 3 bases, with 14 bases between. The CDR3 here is CASSLRGVRHNQPQHF. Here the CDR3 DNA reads TGTGCCAGCAGTTTACGGGGGGTTCGGCACAATCAGCCCCAGCATTTT.

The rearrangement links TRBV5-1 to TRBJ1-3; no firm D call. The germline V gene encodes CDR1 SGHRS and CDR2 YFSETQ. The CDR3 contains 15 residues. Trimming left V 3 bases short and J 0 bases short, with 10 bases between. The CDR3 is CASSSDPRSGNTIYF. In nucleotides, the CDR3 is TGCGCCAGCAGCTCGGACCCCCGCTCTGGAAACACCATATATTTT.

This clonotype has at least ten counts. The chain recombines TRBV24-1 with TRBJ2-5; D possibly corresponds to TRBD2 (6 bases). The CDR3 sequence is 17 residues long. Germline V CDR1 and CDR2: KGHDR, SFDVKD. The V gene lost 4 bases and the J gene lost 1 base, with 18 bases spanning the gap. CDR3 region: CATSDYDRRGSQETQYF. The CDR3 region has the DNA TGTGCCACCAGTGACTACGACCGGAGGGGCTCCCAAGAGACCCAGTACTTC.

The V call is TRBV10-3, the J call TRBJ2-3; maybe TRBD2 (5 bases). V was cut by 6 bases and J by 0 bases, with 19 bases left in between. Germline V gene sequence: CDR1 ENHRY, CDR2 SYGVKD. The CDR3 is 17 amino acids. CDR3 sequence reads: CAISTAAGGTSTDTQYF. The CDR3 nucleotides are TGTGCCATCAGCACAGCGGCAGGAGGAACCAGCACAGATACGCAGTATTTT.